This is a list of T cell receptor beta chains from one sample in a study of neoadjuvant nivolumab and ipilimumab in lung cancer. Sequenced by immunoSEQ multiplex PCR; TCRdb stores in-frame clones only, minus some. The table has 8,500 to 10,000 clones, 60% to 80% seen once; the top ten hold around 7.5%. The specimen comprised tumor tissue, sampled after neoadjuvant nivolumab, alone or with ipilimumab, at or shortly before surgery. These receptors originate from an adult with non-small cell lung cancer. Some clones in this sample may be carry-over from other donors' samples. The CDR3 runs from the conserved cysteine through the conserved F or W. Fields, in order: V gene, clone size, D gene, J gene, CDR3 protein, CDR3 DNA. D genes are given only for firm matches. Clone size is stated in some rows and not others, as once, few, many or a class when expanded.

V gene: TRBV28
clone size: .
D gene: .
J gene: TRBJ2-7
CDR3 protein: CASSPWAPRPYEQYF
CDR3 DNA: TGTGCCAGCAGTCCCTGGGCCCCTCGTCCGTACGAGCAGTACTTC

V gene: TRBV5-1
clone size: .
D gene: TRBD1
J gene: TRBJ1-1
CDR3 protein: CASSLNGQGTEAFF
CDR3 DNA: TGCGCCAGCAGCTTGAACGGACAGGGAACTGAAGCTTTCTTT

V gene: TRBV5-1
clone size: .
D gene: TRBD1
J gene: TRBJ1-1
CDR3 protein: CASSDHRGLMDTEAFF
CDR3 DNA: TGCGCCAGCAGCGACCACAGGGGGCTGATGGACACTGAAGCTTTCTTT

V gene: TRBV4-3
clone size: once
D gene: .
J gene: TRBJ1-5
CDR3 protein: CASSRRFGEPQHF
CDR3 DNA: TGCGCCAGCAGCCGGCGCTTCGGTGAGCCCCAGCATTTT

V gene: TRBV7-8
clone size: .
D gene: .
J gene: TRBJ1-2
CDR3 protein: CASSLGQGYGYTF
CDR3 DNA: TGTGCCAGCAGCTTAGGCCAAGGGTATGGCTACACCTTC

V gene: TRBV7-9
clone size: .
D gene: .
J gene: TRBJ2-2
CDR3 protein: CASSLTLTNTGELFF
CDR3 DNA: TGTGCCAGCAGCTTAACACTAACGAACACCGGGGAGCTGTTTTTT

V gene: TRBV10-2
clone size: .
D gene: TRBD1
J gene: TRBJ1-1
CDR3 protein: CASSIGQGAAREAFF
CDR3 DNA: TGCGCCAGCAGTATAGGACAGGGGGCGGCAAGGGAAGCTTTCTTT

V gene: TRBV5-6
clone size: .
D gene: TRBD1
J gene: TRBJ2-1
CDR3 protein: CASRSLDRESNEQFF
CDR3 DNA: TGTGCCAGCAGGTCCCTCGACAGGGAAAGCAATGAGCAGTTCTTC

V gene: TRBV9
clone size: medium-sized
D gene: .
J gene: TRBJ2-3
CDR3 protein: CASSGHTDTQYF
CDR3 DNA: TGTGCCAGCAGCGGACATACAGATACGCAGTATTTT

V gene: TRBV7-9
clone size: .
D gene: .
J gene: TRBJ2-7
CDR3 protein: CASTWGASSGEQYF
CDR3 DNA: TGTGCCAGCACTTGGGGGGCTAGCTCCGGCGAGCAGTACTTC

V gene: TRBV11-2
clone size: few
D gene: .
J gene: TRBJ2-5
CDR3 protein: CASRTTGGFQETQYF
CDR3 DNA: TGTGCCAGCAGGACTACTGGCGGGTTTCAAGAGACCCAGTACTTC

V gene: TRBV5-4
clone size: .
D gene: TRBD1
J gene: TRBJ1-1
CDR3 protein: CASSWGQGSTEAFF
CDR3 DNA: TGTGCCAGCAGCTGGGGACAGGGGAGCACTGAAGCTTTCTTT

V gene: TRBV7-6
clone size: .
D gene: TRBD2
J gene: TRBJ2-5
CDR3 protein: CASSFLAGEQETQYF
CDR3 DNA: TGTGCCAGCAGCTTTCTAGCGGGGGAGCAAGAGACCCAGTACTTC

V gene: TRBV14
clone size: .
D gene: .
J gene: TRBJ1-2
CDR3 protein: CASSQGGYGYTF
CDR3 DNA: TGTGCCAGCAGCCAAGGAGGGTATGGCTACACCTTC

V gene: TRBV11-2
clone size: .
D gene: .
J gene: TRBJ1-3
CDR3 protein: CASSLAPGRTGNTIYF
CDR3 DNA: TGTGCCAGCAGCTTAGCCCCGGGGAGGACTGGAAACACCATATATTTT

V gene: TRBV29-1
clone size: .
D gene: .
J gene: TRBJ1-5
CDR3 protein: CSAQTGSQPQHF
CDR3 DNA: TGCAGCGCTCAGACAGGCTCCCAGCCCCAGCATTTT

V gene: TRBV6-1
clone size: .
D gene: .
J gene: TRBJ1-2
CDR3 protein: CASSEILGYGYTF
CDR3 DNA: TGTGCCAGCAGTGAAATCCTGGGCTATGGCTACACCTTC

V gene: TRBV4-1
clone size: .
D gene: TRBD2
J gene: TRBJ2-1
CDR3 protein: CASSQTSGLDSYNEQFF
CDR3 DNA: TGCGCCAGCAGCCAGACTAGCGGGCTAGACTCCTACAATGAGCAGTTCTTC

V gene: TRBV5-1
clone size: .
D gene: .
J gene: TRBJ1-6
CDR3 protein: CASSLVGVRSPLHF
CDR3 DNA: TGCGCCAGCAGCTTGGTCGGGGTACGGTCACCCCTCCACTTT

V gene: TRBV6-1
clone size: .
D gene: .
J gene: TRBJ2-7
CDR3 protein: CASSLGSEQYF
CDR3 DNA: TGTGCCAGCAGTCTCGGGAGCGAGCAGTACTTC

V gene: TRBV9
clone size: .
D gene: TRBD2
J gene: TRBJ2-7
CDR3 protein: CASSAGWSGRNSYEQYF
CDR3 DNA: TGTGCCAGCAGCGCGGGGTGGAGCGGGAGGAACTCCTACGAGCAGTACTTC

V gene: TRBV14
clone size: once
D gene: .
J gene: TRBJ2-7
CDR3 protein: CASSQIGTATF
CDR3 DNA: TGTGCCAGCAGCCAAATCGGGACTGCTACTTTC

V gene: TRBV18
clone size: .
D gene: .
J gene: TRBJ1-4
CDR3 protein: CASSPISNEKLFF
CDR3 DNA: TGTGCCAGCTCACCAATCAGCAATGAAAAACTGTTTTTT

V gene: TRBV6-5
clone size: .
D gene: .
J gene: TRBJ1-2
CDR3 protein: CASSYEGVDGYTF
CDR3 DNA: TGTGCCAGCAGTTACGAAGGGGTCGATGGCTACACCTTC

V gene: TRBV4-1
clone size: once
D gene: TRBD1
J gene: TRBJ2-7
CDR3 protein: CASSQDLPGGALQGRYEQYF
CDR3 DNA: TGCGCCAGCAGCCAAGATTTGCCAGGGGGCGCACTGCAGGGTCGCTACGAGCAGTACTTC

V gene: TRBV7-9
clone size: once
D gene: TRBD2
J gene: TRBJ2-1
CDR3 protein: CASSTRPSSGRSNEQFF
CDR3 DNA: TGTGCCAGCAGCACGCGCCCCTCTAGCGGGCGATCTAATGAGCAGTTCTTC

V gene: TRBV18
clone size: .
D gene: .
J gene: TRBJ2-1
CDR3 protein: CASSPPGKDEQFF
CDR3 DNA: TGTGCCAGCTCACCACCGGGAAAGGATGAGCAGTTCTTC

V gene: TRBV5-1
clone size: .
D gene: TRBD2
J gene: TRBJ2-7
CDR3 protein: CASSRGLAGAGSYEQYF
CDR3 DNA: TGCGCCAGCAGCAGGGGACTAGCGGGGGCGGGCTCCTACGAGCAGTACTTC

V gene: TRBV27
clone size: .
D gene: TRBD2
J gene: TRBJ2-7
CDR3 protein: CASSLRGNEQYF
CDR3 DNA: TGTGCCAGCAGTTTGCGGGGGAACGAGCAGTACTTC

V gene: TRBV5-1
clone size: few
D gene: .
J gene: TRBJ2-2
CDR3 protein: CASSLGGTNTGELFF
CDR3 DNA: TGCGCCAGCAGCTTGGGCGGGACGAACACCGGGGAGCTGTTTTTT

V gene: TRBV27
clone size: .
D gene: TRBD1
J gene: TRBJ2-6
CDR3 protein: CASSPGQGTPGANVLTF
CDR3 DNA: TGTGCCAGCAGTCCCGGACAGGGAACGCCTGGGGCCAACGTCCTGACTTTC

V gene: TRBV5-1
clone size: .
D gene: TRBD1
J gene: TRBJ2-3
CDR3 protein: CATRTGGSDTQYF
CDR3 DNA: TGCGCCACCAGGACAGGCGGTTCAGATACGCAGTATTTT

V gene: TRBV5-1
clone size: .
D gene: .
J gene: TRBJ1-1
CDR3 protein: CASTVQDSNTEAFF
CDR3 DNA: TGCGCCAGCACCGTACAGGACTCGAACACTGAAGCTTTCTTT

V gene: TRBV5-1
clone size: .
D gene: .
J gene: TRBJ2-7
CDR3 protein: CASSPPTLNGDEQYF
CDR3 DNA: TGCGCCAGCAGCCCCCCGACCCTAAACGGGGACGAGCAGTACTTC

V gene: TRBV30
clone size: .
D gene: .
J gene: TRBJ2-7
CDR3 protein: CAWAPQGHIYEQYF
CDR3 DNA: TGTGCCTGGGCCCCCCAGGGTCATATCTACGAGCAGTACTTC

V gene: TRBV29-1
clone size: .
D gene: .
J gene: TRBJ1-1
CDR3 protein: CSVVWGIDTEAFF
CDR3 DNA: TGCAGCGTTGTGTGGGGGATCGACACTGAAGCTTTCTTT

V gene: TRBV19
clone size: few
D gene: .
J gene: TRBJ2-7
CDR3 protein: CASRGRYEQYF
CDR3 DNA: TGTGCCAGTAGGGGACGCTACGAGCAGTACTTC

V gene: TRBV14
clone size: .
D gene: .
J gene: TRBJ1-1
CDR3 protein: CASSQDLLGRGRDF
CDR3 DNA: TGTGCCAGCAGCCAAGATCTTTTGGGACGGGGGCGCGACTTT

V gene: TRBV5-1
clone size: .
D gene: TRBD1
J gene: TRBJ1-1
CDR3 protein: CASSETGGGTEAFF
CDR3 DNA: TGCGCCAGCAGCGAGACAGGGGGAGGTACTGAAGCTTTCTTT

V gene: TRBV5-6
clone size: once
D gene: TRBD1
J gene: TRBJ2-7
CDR3 protein: CASSLDPGQYYEQYF
CDR3 DNA: TGTGCCAGCAGCCTGGACCCGGGACAGTACTACGAGCAGTACTTC